The clone carrying this T cell receptor beta chain was counted once. From germline, CDR1 is SGHTA and CDR2 FQGTGA. V lost 5 bases to trimming and J lost 4 bases, with 14 bases between them. The length of the CDR3 is 14 residues. This sample was taken from a study of control samples from healthy donors and cancer patients. The data were produced by immunoSEQ multiplex PCR, yet TCRdb's version contains in-frame clones alone and is incomplete. This table holds 130,000 or so clones, around nine tenths found once. The gene calls are TRBV7-3 and TRBJ1-1; weak D call: TRBD1 (6 bases). Specimen: blood. This TCR was recovered from a man aged 50 or older in good health. As DNA, the CDR3 is TGTGCCAGCAGCGCGAGACAGGACGGCACTGAAGCTTTCTTT. Amino acid sequence: CASSARQDGTEAFF.